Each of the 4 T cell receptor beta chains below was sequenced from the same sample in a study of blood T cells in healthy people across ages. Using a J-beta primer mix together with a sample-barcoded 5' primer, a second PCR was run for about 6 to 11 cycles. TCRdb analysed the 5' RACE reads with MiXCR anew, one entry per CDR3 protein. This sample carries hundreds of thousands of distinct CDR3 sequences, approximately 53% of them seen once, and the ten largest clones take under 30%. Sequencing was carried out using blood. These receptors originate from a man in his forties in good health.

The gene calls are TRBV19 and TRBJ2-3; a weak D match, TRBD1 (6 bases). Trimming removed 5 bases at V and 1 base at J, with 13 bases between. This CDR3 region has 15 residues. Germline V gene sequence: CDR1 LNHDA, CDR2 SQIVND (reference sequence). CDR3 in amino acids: CASSRQTGRTDTQYF. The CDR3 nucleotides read TGTGCCAGTAGTCGCCAGACAGGCCGCACAGATACGCAGTATTTT.

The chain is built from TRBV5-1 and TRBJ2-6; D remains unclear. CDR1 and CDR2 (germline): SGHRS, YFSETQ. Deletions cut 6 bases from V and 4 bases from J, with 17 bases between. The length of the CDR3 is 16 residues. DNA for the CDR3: TGCGCCAGCAACTTTGCGGTGGGCGCCGGGGCCAACGTCCTGACTTTC. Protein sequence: CASNFAVGAGANVLTF.

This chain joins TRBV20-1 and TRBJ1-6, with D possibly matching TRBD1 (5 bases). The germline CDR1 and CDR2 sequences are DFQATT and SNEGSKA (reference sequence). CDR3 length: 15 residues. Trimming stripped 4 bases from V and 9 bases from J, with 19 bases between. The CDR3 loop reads CSAIGMGQGGSPLHF. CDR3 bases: TGCAGTGCTATTGGGATGGGGCAGGGCGGTTCACCCCTCCACTTT.

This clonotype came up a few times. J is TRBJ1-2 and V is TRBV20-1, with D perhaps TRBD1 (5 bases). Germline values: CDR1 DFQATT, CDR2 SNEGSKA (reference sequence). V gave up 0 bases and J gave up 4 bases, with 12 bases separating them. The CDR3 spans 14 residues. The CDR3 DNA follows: TGCAGTGCTAGAGAGGGGGTCGGAATCTATGGCTACACCTTC. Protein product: CSAREGVGIYGYTF.